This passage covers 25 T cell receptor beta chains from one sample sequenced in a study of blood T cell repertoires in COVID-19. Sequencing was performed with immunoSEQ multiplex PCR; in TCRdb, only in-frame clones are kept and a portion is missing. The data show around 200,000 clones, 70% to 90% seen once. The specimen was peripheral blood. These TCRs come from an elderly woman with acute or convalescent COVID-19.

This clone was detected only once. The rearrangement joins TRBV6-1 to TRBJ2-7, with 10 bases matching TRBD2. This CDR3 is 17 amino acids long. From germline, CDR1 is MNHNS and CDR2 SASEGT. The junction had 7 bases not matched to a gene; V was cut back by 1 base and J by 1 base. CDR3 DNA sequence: TGTGCCAGCAGTGAAGAAACAGGACTAGCGGCTTCCTACGAGCAGTACTTC. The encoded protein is CASSEETGLAASYEQYF.

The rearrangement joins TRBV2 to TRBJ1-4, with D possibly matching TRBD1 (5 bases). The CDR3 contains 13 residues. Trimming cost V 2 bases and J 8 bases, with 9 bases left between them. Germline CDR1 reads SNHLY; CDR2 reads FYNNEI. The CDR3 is CASSETPGEKLFF. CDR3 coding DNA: TGTGCCAGCAGTGAAACGCCAGGGGAAAAACTGTTTTTT.

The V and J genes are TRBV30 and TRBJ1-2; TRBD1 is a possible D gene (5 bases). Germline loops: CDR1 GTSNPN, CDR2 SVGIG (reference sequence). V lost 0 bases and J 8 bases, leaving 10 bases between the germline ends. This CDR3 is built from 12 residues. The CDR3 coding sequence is TGTGCCTGGAGTGTAGCTGGGGCCGGCTACACCTTC. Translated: CAWSVAGAGYTF.

The CDR3 region has the DNA TGCGCCAGCACTGTAGCGGGGATTACGAGTGAGCAGTTCTTC. Its protein product is CASTVAGITSEQFF. The rearrangement links TRBV10-2 to TRBJ2-1, with 8 bases lining up with TRBD2. V shed 7 bases, J shed 9 bases, and the junction held 11 bases outside the gene matches. This CDR3 has 14 residues. The germline V gene has CDR1 WSHSY and CDR2 SAAADI.

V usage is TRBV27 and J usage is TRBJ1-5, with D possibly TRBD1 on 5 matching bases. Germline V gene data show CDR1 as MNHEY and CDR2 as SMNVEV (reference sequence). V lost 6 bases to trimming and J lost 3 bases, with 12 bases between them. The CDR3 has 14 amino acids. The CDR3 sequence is CASSRTGVNQPQHF. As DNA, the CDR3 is TGTGCCAGCAGCCGAACGGGGGTCAATCAGCCCCAGCATTTT.

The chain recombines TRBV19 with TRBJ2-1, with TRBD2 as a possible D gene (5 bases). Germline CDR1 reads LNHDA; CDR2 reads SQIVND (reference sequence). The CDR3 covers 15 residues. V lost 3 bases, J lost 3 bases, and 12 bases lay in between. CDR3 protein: CASSIGVARYNEQFF. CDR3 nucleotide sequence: TGTGCCAGTAGTATCGGAGTAGCGCGCTACAATGAGCAGTTCTTC. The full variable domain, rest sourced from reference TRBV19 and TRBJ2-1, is DGGITQSPKYLFRKEGQNVTLSCEQNLNHDAMYWYRQDPGQGLRLIYYSQIVNDFQKGDIAEGYSVSREKKESFPLTVTSAQKNPTAFYLCASSIGVARYNEQFFGPGTRLTVL.

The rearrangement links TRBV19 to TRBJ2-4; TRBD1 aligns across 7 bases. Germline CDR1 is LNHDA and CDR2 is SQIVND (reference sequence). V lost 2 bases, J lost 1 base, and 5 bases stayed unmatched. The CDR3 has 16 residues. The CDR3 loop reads CASSISGQAAKNIQYF. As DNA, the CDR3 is TGTGCCAGTAGTATATCCGGACAGGCCGCCAAAAACATTCAGTACTTC.

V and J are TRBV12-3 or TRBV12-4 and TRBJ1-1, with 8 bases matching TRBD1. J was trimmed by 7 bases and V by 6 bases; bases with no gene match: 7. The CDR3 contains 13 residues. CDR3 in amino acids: CASRPPGQDEAFF. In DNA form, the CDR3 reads TGTGCCAGCAGGCCTCCGGGACAGGATGAAGCTTTCTTT.

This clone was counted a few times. DNA for the CDR3: TGTGCCAGTAGTAACCCCGCAGGGCAGCCCCAGCATTTT. It is translated as CASSNPAGQPQHF. V and J are TRBV19 and TRBJ1-5, with D perhaps matching TRBD1 (5 bases). Germline assignment: CDR1 LNHDA and CDR2 SQIVND (reference sequence). V dropped 4 bases and J dropped 7 bases, with 11 bases sitting between them. The CDR3 extends over 13 amino acids. The entire variable domain, with the rest obtained from reference TRBV19 and TRBJ1-5, is as follows: DGGITQSPKYLFRKEGQNVTLSCEQNLNHDAMYWYRQDPGQGLRLIYYSQIVNDFQKGDIAEGYSVSREKKESFPLTVTSAQKNPTAFYLCASSNPAGQPQHFGDGTRLSIL.

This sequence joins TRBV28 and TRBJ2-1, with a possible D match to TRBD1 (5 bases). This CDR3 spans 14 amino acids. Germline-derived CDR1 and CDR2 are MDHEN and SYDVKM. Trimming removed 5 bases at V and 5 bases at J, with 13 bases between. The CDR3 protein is CASSPVQDHNEQFF. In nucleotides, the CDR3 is TGTGCCAGCAGTCCGGTACAGGATCACAATGAGCAGTTCTTC.

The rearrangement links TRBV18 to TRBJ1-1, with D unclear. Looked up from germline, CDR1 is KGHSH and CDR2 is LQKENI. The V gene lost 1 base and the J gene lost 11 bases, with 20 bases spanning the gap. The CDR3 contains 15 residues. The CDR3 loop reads CASSPLGGFEDPAFF. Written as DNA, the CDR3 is TGTGCCAGCTCACCACTGGGCGGGTTTGAAGACCCGGCTTTCTTT.

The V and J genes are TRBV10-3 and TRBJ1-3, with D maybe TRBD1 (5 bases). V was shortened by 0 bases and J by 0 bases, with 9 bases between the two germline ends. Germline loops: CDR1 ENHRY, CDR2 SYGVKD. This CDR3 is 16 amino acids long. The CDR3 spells CAISESTGSSGNTIYF. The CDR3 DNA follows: TGTGCCATCAGTGAGTCCACAGGAAGCTCTGGAAACACCATATATTTT.

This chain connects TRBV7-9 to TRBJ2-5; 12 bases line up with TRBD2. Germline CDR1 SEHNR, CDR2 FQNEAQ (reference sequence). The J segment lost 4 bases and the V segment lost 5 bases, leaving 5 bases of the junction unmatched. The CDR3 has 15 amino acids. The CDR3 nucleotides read TGTGCCAGCAGCCCCCCTAGCGGGAGGGCAGAGACCCAGTACTTC. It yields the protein CASSPPSGRAETQYF.

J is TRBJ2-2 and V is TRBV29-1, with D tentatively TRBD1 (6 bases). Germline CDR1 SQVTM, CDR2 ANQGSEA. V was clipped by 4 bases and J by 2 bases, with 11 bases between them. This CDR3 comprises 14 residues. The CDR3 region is CSVALQGNTGELFF. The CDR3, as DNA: TGCAGCGTTGCTCTACAGGGTAACACCGGGGAGCTGTTTTTT.

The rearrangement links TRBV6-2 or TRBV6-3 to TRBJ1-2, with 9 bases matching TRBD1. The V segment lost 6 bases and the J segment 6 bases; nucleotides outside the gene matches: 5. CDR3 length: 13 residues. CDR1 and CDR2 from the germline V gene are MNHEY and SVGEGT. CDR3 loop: CASSLQGAHGYTF. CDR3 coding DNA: TGTGCCAGCAGCCTACAGGGGGCCCATGGCTACACCTTC.

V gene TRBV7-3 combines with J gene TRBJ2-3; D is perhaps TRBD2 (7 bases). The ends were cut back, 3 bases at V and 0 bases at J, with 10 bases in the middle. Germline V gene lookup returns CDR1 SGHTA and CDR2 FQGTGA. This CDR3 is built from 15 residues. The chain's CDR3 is CASSLRGGSTDTQYF. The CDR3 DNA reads TGTGCCAGCAGCTTGAGGGGGGGTAGCACAGATACGCAGTATTTT.

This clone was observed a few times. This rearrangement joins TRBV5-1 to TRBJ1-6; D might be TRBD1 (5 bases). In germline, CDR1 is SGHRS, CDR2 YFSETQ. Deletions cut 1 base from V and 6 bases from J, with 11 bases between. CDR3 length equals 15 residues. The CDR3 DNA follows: TGCGCCAGCAGCTTGCAGACAGCTAGTAATTCACCCCTCCACTTT. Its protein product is CASSLQTASNSPLHF.

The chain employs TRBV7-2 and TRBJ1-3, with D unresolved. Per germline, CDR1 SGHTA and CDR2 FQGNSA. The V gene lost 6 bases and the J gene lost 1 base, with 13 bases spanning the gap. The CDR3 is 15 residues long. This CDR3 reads CASSPGRESGNTIYF. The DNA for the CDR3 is TGTGCCAGCAGTCCCGGACGGGAGTCTGGAAACACCATATATTTT.

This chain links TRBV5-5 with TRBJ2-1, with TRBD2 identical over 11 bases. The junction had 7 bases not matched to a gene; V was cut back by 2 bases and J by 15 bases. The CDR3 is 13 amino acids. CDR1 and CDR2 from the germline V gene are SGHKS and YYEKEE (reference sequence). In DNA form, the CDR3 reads TGTGCCAGCAGCTTTAATAGCGGGGGGGCCGGGTTCTTC. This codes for CASSFNSGGAGFF.

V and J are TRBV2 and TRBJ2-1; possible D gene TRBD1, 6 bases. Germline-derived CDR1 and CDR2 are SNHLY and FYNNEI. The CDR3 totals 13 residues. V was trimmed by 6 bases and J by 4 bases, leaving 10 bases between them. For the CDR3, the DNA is TGTGCCAGCAGGACAGGTGGTTACAATGAGCAGTTCTTC. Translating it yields CASRTGGYNEQFF.

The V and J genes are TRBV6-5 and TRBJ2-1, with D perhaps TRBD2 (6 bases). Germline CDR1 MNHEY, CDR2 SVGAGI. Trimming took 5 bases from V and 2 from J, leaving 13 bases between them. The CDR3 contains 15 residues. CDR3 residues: CASSREAGTYNEQFF. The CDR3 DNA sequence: TGTGCCAGCAGTAGGGAGGCAGGGACCTACAATGAGCAGTTCTTC.

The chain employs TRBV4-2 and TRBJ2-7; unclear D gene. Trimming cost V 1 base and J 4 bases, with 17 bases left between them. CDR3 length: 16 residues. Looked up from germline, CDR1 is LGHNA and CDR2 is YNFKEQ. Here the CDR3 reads CASSQGSDPGGYEQYF. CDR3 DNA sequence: TGTGCCAGCAGCCAAGGGTCGGATCCGGGTGGGTACGAGCAGTACTTC.

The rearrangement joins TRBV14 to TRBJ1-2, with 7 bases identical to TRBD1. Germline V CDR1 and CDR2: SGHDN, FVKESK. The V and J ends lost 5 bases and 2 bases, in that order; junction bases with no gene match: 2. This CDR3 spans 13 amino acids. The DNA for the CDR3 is TGTGCCAGCAGCAGGGACAGCAACTATGGCTACACCTTC. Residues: CASSRDSNYGYTF.

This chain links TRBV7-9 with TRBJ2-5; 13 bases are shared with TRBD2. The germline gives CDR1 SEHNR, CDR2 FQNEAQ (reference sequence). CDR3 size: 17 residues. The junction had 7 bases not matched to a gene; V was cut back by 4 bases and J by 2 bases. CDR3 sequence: CASSSWRLAGGQETQYF. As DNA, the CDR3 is TGTGCCAGCAGCTCCTGGCGACTAGCGGGGGGTCAAGAGACCCAGTACTTC.

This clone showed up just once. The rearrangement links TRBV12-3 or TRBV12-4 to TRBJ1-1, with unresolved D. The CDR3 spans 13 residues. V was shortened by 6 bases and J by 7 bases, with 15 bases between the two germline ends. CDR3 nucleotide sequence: TGTGCCAGCAGCCCTAGGTACGGGGATGAAGCTTTCTTT. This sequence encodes CASSPRYGDEAFF.